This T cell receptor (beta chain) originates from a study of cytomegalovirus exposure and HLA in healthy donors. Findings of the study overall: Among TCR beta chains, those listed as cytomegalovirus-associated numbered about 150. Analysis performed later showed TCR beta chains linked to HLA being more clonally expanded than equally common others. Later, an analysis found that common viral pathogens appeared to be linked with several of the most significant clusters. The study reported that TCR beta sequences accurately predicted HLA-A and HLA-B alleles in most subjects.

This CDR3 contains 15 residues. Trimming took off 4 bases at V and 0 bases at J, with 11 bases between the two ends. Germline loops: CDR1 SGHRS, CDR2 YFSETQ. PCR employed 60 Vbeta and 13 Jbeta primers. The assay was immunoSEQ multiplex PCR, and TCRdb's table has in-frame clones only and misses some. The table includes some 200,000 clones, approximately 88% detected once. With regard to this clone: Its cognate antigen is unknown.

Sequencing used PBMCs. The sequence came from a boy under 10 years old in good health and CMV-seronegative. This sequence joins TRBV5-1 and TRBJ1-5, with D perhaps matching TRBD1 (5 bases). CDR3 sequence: CASSPGGNSNQPQHF. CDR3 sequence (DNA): TGCGCCAGCAGCCCTGGGGGGAATAGCAATCAGCCCCAGCATTTT.